One sample yielded the 29 T cell receptor beta chains listed below, sequenced in a study of shared clonotypes between healthy human individuals. Profiled with immunoSEQ multiplex PCR; TCRdb holds only in-frame clones, not every one. The top ten clones hold approximately 0.4% of a sample with some 2,500,000 clones, 85% to 95% of them seen once. Sequencing used naive CD4+ T cells from PBMCs. Subset meaning: CD45RA+ positively selected. The receptors shown here come from a man in his late teens or twenties in good health. Some clones in this sample may be carry-over from other donors' samples.

About this clone: Other DNA sequences from this sample encode an identical CDR3 as well. This rearrangement joins TRBV7-2 to TRBJ1-2; TRBD1 matches 8 bases. Germline CDR1 reads SGHTA; CDR2 reads FQGNSA. This CDR3 region has 16 residues. V dropped 4 bases and J dropped 4; count of bases not matched to a gene: 11. CDR3 region: CASSSQGTGRAYGYTF. In nucleotides, the CDR3 is TGTGCCAGCAGCTCCCAAGGGACAGGTCGGGCCTATGGCTACACCTTC.

Points on this clone: This CDR3 is also generated by other DNA sequences in the sample. This chain joins TRBV18 and TRBJ2-2; D is possibly TRBD1 (6 bases). Between the trimmed V and J ends, which lost 2 bases and 5 bases, there was a span of 9 bases. This CDR3 comprises 14 residues. CDR1 and CDR2 (germline): KGHSH, LQKENI. CDR3 amino acids: CASSPRQGTGELFF. CDR3 nucleotide sequence: TGTGCCAGCTCACCAAGGCAGGGGACCGGGGAGCTGTTTTTT.

The chain uses TRBV6-1 and TRBJ1-5; tentative D call: TRBD1 (5 bases). The length of the CDR3 is 15 residues. Germline V gene lookup returns CDR1 MNHNS and CDR2 SASEGT. Between the trimmed V and J ends, which lost 0 bases and 3 bases, there was a span of 9 bases. CDR3 DNA: TGTGCCAGCAGTGAAGCAGCAGGGTTCAATCAGCCCCAGCATTTT. Residues: CASSEAAGFNQPQHF.

The chain recombines TRBV7-9 with TRBJ1-4; D is unresolved. The V and J ends lost 0 bases and 7 bases respectively, with 9 bases between them. Germline-derived CDR1 and CDR2 are SEHNR and FQNEAQ (reference sequence). The CDR3 sequence is 14 residues long. The CDR3 DNA sequence: TGTGCCAGCAGCTTAGCGGGAGCCCGTGAAAAACTGTTTTTT. This translates into CASSLAGAREKLFF.

This CDR3 reads CASSQWASGAYEQYF. DNA of the CDR3: TGTGCCAGCAGCCAATGGGCTAGCGGGGCTTACGAGCAGTACTTC. The chain couples TRBV14 to TRBJ2-7, with 9 bases matching TRBD2. This CDR3 region has 15 residues. CDR1 and CDR2 (germline): SGHDN, FVKESK. After removal of 2 bases from V and 4 bases from J, the junction contained 6 bases not matched to a gene.

V and J are TRBV7-2 and TRBJ1-1; 8 bases are shared with TRBD1. Germline loops: CDR1 SGHTA, CDR2 FQGNSA. V was pared by 4 bases and J by 12 bases, with 10 bases of the junction left unmatched. This CDR3 is 13 amino acids long. As DNA, the CDR3 is TGTGCCAGCAGCTCGACAGGGGCCCGAAGATCTTTCTTT. Encoded protein: CASSSTGARRSFF.

This clone was recorded only once. The CDR3 DNA is TGTGCCAGCAGCTTAGGGCCGGTCCCTACCTACGAGCAGTACTTC. The encoded protein is CASSLGPVPTYEQYF. This chain connects TRBV7-9 to TRBJ2-7, with unresolved D. The V and J ends lost 1 base and 2 bases respectively, with 12 bases between them. In germline, CDR1 is SEHNR, CDR2 FQNEAQ (reference sequence). CDR3 size: 15 residues.

The rearrangement uses TRBV28 and TRBJ1-1; weak D call: TRBD1 (6 bases). Germline assignment: CDR1 MDHEN and CDR2 SYDVKM. The V gene lost 6 bases and the J gene lost 4 bases, with 15 bases spanning the gap. The length of the CDR3 is 14 residues. CDR3 coding DNA: TGTGCCAGCAGACCGGGGGGGCCTACCACTGAAGCTTTCTTT. Encoded protein: CASRPGGPTTEAFF.

This chain connects TRBV7-8 to TRBJ2-5; weak D call: TRBD2 (6 bases). V shed 5 bases and J shed 5 bases, with 15 bases lying between them. The CDR3 is 14 residues long. Germline V lookup: CDR1 SGHVS, CDR2 FQNEAQ. The chain's CDR3 is CASSPGGIGETQYF. In DNA, the CDR3 is TGTGCCAGCAGCCCCGGAGGGATTGGGGAGACCCAGTACTTC.

V gene TRBV28 combines with J gene TRBJ1-5; D uncertain. The CDR3 extends over 14 amino acids. V lost 1 base, J lost 8 bases, and 12 bases lay in between. Germline-derived CDR1 and CDR2 are MDHEN and SYDVKM. The CDR3 protein is CASSLSLGWEPQHF. CDR3 sequence (DNA): TGTGCCAGCAGTTTATCCCTGGGGTGGGAGCCCCAGCATTTT.

The chain uses TRBV9 and TRBJ2-1, with 7 bases aligning to TRBD1. J lost 3 bases, V lost 3 bases, and 6 bases had no gene match. Germline V CDR1 and CDR2: SGDLS, YYNGEE. The CDR3 is made up of 15 amino acids. The DNA for the CDR3 is TGTGCCAGCAGCGCCTCCACAGGGGTCTACAATGAGCAGTTCTTC. Protein product: CASSASTGVYNEQFF.

The rearrangement links TRBV2 to TRBJ2-1; D remains unclear. The CDR3 is made up of 12 amino acids. CDR1 is SNHLY and CDR2 is FYNNEI in the germline V gene. Trimming took 6 bases from V and 4 from J, leaving 7 bases between them. The CDR3 sequence is CASRAVYNEQFF. CDR3 nucleotides: TGTGCCAGCAGAGCCGTTTACAATGAGCAGTTCTTC.

This sequence joins TRBV15 and TRBJ1-2; D gene ambiguous. The germline V gene has CDR1 LNHNV and CDR2 YYDKDF (reference sequence). This CDR3 region has 17 residues. V was cut by 0 bases and J by 4 bases, with 18 bases left in between. The CDR3 is CATSRDRGLTGGYGYTF. The CDR3 DNA is TGTGCCACCAGCAGAGATCGTGGCCTCACTGGCGGCTATGGCTACACCTTC.

As DNA, the CDR3 is TGTGCCAGCAGCCAAACCGGGACTAGCGGGAGTCGTTGGAATGAGCAGTTCTTC. This gives the protein CASSQTGTSGSRWNEQFF. This rearrangement joins TRBV7-8 to TRBJ2-1; TRBD2 matches at 14 bases. V trimming: 5 bases; J trimming: 7 bases; junction bases outside the gene matches: 13. The CDR3 sequence is 18 residues long. From germline, CDR1 is SGHVS and CDR2 FQNEAQ.

CDR3 amino acids: CAISEWGNEQYF. Written as DNA, the CDR3 is TGTGCCATCAGTGAGTGGGGTAACGAGCAGTACTTC. The chain couples TRBV10-3 to TRBJ2-7; D is undetermined. V lost 1 base to trimming and J lost 5 bases, with 6 bases between them. The CDR3 is 12 residues long. The germline CDR1 and CDR2 sequences are ENHRY and SYGVKD.

The chain recombines TRBV11-3 with TRBJ2-3; 12 positions match TRBD2. Germline values: CDR1 SGHNT, CDR2 YENEEA. CDR3 length equals 17 residues. Trimming cost V 4 bases and J 0 bases; bases outside gene matches: 5. The CDR3 loop is CASSYGLAGISTDTQYF. The CDR3 bases are TGTGCCAGCAGCTACGGACTAGCGGGGATAAGCACAGATACGCAGTATTTT. The whole variable domain, remainder taken from reference TRBV11-3 and TRBJ2-3, is EAGVVQSPRYKIIEKKQPVAFWCNPISGHNTLYWYLQNLGQGPELLIRYENEEAVDDSQLPKDRFSAERLKGVDSTLKIQPAELGDSAVYLCASSYGLAGISTDTQYFGPGTRLTVL.

The rearrangement joins TRBV6-5 to TRBJ1-2; no firm D call. Trimming took off 7 bases at V and 5 bases at J, with 11 bases between the two ends. Germline assignment: CDR1 MNHEY and CDR2 SVGAGI. CDR3 length: 12 residues. For the CDR3, the DNA is TGTGCCAGCATGTCACAGAGTTATGGCTACACCTTC. Translation gives CASMSQSYGYTF.

The chain combines TRBV14 with TRBJ2-3; D uncertain. The CDR3 length is 16 residues. In germline, CDR1 is SGHDN, CDR2 FVKESK. Trimming pared 1 base from V and 0 bases from J, leaving 11 bases between. The CDR3 region is CASSQGVRISTDTQYF. In nucleotides, the CDR3 is TGTGCCAGCAGCCAAGGGGTCAGGATCAGCACAGATACGCAGTATTTT.

In this sample, this clone turned up once. The rearrangement joins TRBV19 to TRBJ2-7; 14 bases are a match to TRBD2. Germline V gene data show CDR1 as LNHDA and CDR2 as SQIVND (reference sequence). This CDR3 has 21 residues. V lost 5 bases and J lost 0; bases outside the gene matches: 18. The CDR3 DNA sequence: TGTGCCAGTAGTCATCGACTTCTCACGGGACTAGCGGGGGCAAGCTCCTACGAGCAGTACTTC. Protein: CASSHRLLTGLAGASSYEQYF.

The chain is built from TRBV27 and TRBJ2-7, with D perhaps matching TRBD2 (5 bases). The CDR3 sequence is 18 residues long. CDR1 MNHEY and CDR2 SMNVEV come from the germline V gene (reference sequence). V gave up 0 bases and J gave up 3 bases, with 21 bases separating them. The CDR3 sequence: CASSLSKGLGVEFYEQYF. CDR3 bases: TGTGCCAGCAGTTTATCGAAGGGTTTGGGAGTGGAATTCTACGAGCAGTACTTC.

The chain has TRBV2 and TRBJ2-1; D is perhaps TRBD2 (5 bases). Germline assignment: CDR1 SNHLY and CDR2 FYNNEI. V was shortened by 10 bases and J by 5 bases, with 18 bases between the two germline ends. This CDR3 has 14 amino acids. The CDR3 sequence: CATGKSYGDNEQFF. CDR3 sequence (DNA): TGTGCCACCGGGAAATCCTATGGTGACAATGAGCAGTTCTTC.

The CDR3 reads CASLLDRFSRNEQFF. CDR3 sequence (DNA): TGTGCCAGCCTCCTCGACAGGTTCTCTCGCAATGAGCAGTTCTTC. The chain links TRBV6-1 to TRBJ2-1, with D possibly TRBD1 on 6 matching bases. Trimming cost V 8 bases and J 6 bases, with 20 bases left between them. CDR3 length: 15 amino acids. Germline loops: CDR1 MNHNS, CDR2 SASEGT.

This clone was recorded once. V usage is TRBV11-2 and J usage is TRBJ1-1; D gene uncertain. Germline assignment: CDR1 SGHAT and CDR2 FQNNGV. The CDR3 runs to 15 residues. Trimming took 4 bases from V and 6 from J, leaving 18 bases between them. The CDR3 loop reads CASSSDPSGGAEAFF. The CDR3 DNA reads as TGTGCCAGCAGCTCCGACCCTTCAGGTGGGGCTGAAGCTTTCTTT.

This clone has a single count. This chain uses TRBV7-3 with TRBJ2-2; D unresolved. The V gene lost 2 bases and the J gene lost 4 bases, with 8 bases spanning the gap. Germline lookup yields CDR1 SGHTA and CDR2 FQGTGA. The CDR3 has 14 amino acids. The chain's CDR3 is CASSLLRGTGELFF. The CDR3 nucleotides are TGTGCCAGCAGCTTATTGCGAGGCACCGGGGAGCTGTTTTTT.

This chain links TRBV19 with TRBJ1-5; 8 bases fit TRBD1. The trim removed 8 bases at V and 4 bases at J, leaving 4 bases unmatched. CDR3 length equals 13 residues. Germline V gene sequence: CDR1 LNHDA, CDR2 SQIVND (reference sequence). The CDR3 DNA reads TGTGCCAGTCGATGGGACAGGAATCAGCCCCAGCATTTT. Amino acid sequence: CASRWDRNQPQHF.

This clone was picked up one time. This chain joins TRBV11-2 and TRBJ2-7; D not certain. The CDR3 totals 15 residues. The ends were cut back, 5 bases at V and 2 bases at J, with 16 bases in the middle. Germline V gene data show CDR1 as SGHAT and CDR2 as FQNNGV. CDR3 DNA sequence: TGTGCCAGCAGCCCCGCCAGGCAGGCAACCTACGAGCAGTACTTC. It is translated as CASSPARQATYEQYF.

The V and J genes are TRBV27 and TRBJ1-2; D perhaps matches TRBD1 (6 bases). The ends were cut back, 7 bases at V and 8 bases at J, with 17 bases in the middle. The CDR3 runs 13 residues. Per germline, CDR1 MNHEY and CDR2 SMNVEV (reference sequence). CDR3: CASKFLTGRGYTF. CDR3 coding DNA: TGTGCCAGCAAATTTTTGACAGGTCGGGGCTACACCTTC.

The count of this clone is one. In DNA, the CDR3 is TGTGCCAGCAGCCCGGGCCACAGGGATCCCACTAATGAAAAACTGTTTTTT. Its protein product is CASSPGHRDPTNEKLFF. J is TRBJ1-4 and V is TRBV5-5, with TRBD1 as a possible D gene (6 bases). Germline loops: CDR1 SGHKS, CDR2 YYEKEE (reference sequence). Trimming took 4 bases from V and 2 from J, leaving 18 bases between them. The CDR3 is made up of 17 amino acids. Full variable domain (remainder filled in from reference TRBV5-5 and TRBJ1-4): DAGVTQSPTHLIKTRGQQVTLRCSPISGHKSVSWYQQVLGQGPQFIFQYYEKEERGRGNFPDRFSARQFPNYSSELNVNALLLGDSALYLCASSPGHRDPTNEKLFFGSGTQLSVL.

V usage is TRBV4-2 and J usage is TRBJ1-4, with D perhaps TRBD1 (6 bases). Germline CDR1 is LGHNA and CDR2 is YNFKEQ. The V and J ends lost 2 bases and 8 bases respectively, with 21 bases between them. The CDR3 has 17 residues. In DNA form, the CDR3 reads TGTGCCAGCAGCCAACTTTTCGACCGCCAGGGGAGCGAAAAACTGTTTTTT. Encoded protein: CASSQLFDRQGSEKLFF.